This T cell receptor (beta chain) was observed in a study of cytomegalovirus exposure and HLA in healthy donors. Study-wide results and caveats: High sensitivity and specificity were reportedly achieved when the classifier diagnosed cytomegalovirus status. The investigators catalogued 164 TCR beta chains as cytomegalovirus-associated. CMV antigen specificity of three CMV-associated chains was confirmed in vitro.

Germline V gene data show CDR1 as LGHNA and CDR2 as YNFKEQ. This CDR3 spans 15 amino acids. The junction had 4 bases not matched to a gene; V was cut back by 2 bases and J by 4 bases. Data came from immunoSEQ multiplex PCR; TCRdb stores just in-frame clones and leaves some out. This sample has 120,000 or so clones, with around 90% found just once. As concerns this clone: The antigen is unknown.

The chain joins TRBV4-2 to TRBJ2-5; the match to TRBD1 covers 10 bases. The receptor was isolated from a woman aged 18-35 years in good health and CMV-seronegative. The sequencing input was PBMCs. CDR3 sequence (DNA): TGTGCCAGCAGCCAACCGACAGGGGGCCTAGAGACCCAGTACTTC. It yields the protein CASSQPTGGLETQYF.